This T cell receptor beta chain stems from a study of T cell changes during pregnancy in multiple sclerosis. Germline V gene sequence: CDR1 MDHEN, CDR2 SYDVKM. This CDR3 has 16 residues. The ends were cut back, 1 base at V and 0 bases at J, with 10 bases in the middle. This table comes from immunoSEQ multiplex PCR, and its TCRdb copy is limited to in-frame clones, with some not included. The sample consists of approximately 41,000 clones, roughly 93% of them appearing once. This clonotype was obtained from a female donor with multiple sclerosis, enrolled in a pregnancy study. V and J are TRBV28 and TRBJ1-3; D is unclear. Source material: PBMCs (not recorded whether the cells were cultured). Written as DNA, the CDR3 is TGTGCCAGCAGTTTATACGCTCTGAGCTCTGGAAACACCATATATTTT. Protein: CASSLYALSSGNTIYF.